This T cell receptor (beta chain) was recorded in a study of blood T cell repertoires in COVID-19. About the research overall: From T cells, B-cell-depleted T cells, or PBMCs came the material, which was cDNA or gDNA.

Original handling: Estimates of nucleated cell counts were drawn from the amplification of reference gene primers. Generated by immunoSEQ multiplex PCR, the TCRdb table keeps only in-frame clones and is missing some. V and J calls and clone size are copied from that table; D and trimming were computed from the DNA. The table includes 370,000 or so clones, 81% detected once. CDR3 length: 12 residues. Trimming removed 8 bases at V and 5 bases at J, with 13 bases between. The germline gives CDR1 KGHSH, CDR2 LQKENI. The receptor was derived from a human donor with acute or convalescent COVID-19. The donor label of this sample is uncertain. Material for sequencing was peripheral blood. The chain uses TRBV18 and TRBJ2-7, with D hard to call. Here the CDR3 reads CASATWANEQYF. In nucleotides, the CDR3 is TGTGCCAGCGCCACCTGGGCAAACGAGCAGTACTTC.